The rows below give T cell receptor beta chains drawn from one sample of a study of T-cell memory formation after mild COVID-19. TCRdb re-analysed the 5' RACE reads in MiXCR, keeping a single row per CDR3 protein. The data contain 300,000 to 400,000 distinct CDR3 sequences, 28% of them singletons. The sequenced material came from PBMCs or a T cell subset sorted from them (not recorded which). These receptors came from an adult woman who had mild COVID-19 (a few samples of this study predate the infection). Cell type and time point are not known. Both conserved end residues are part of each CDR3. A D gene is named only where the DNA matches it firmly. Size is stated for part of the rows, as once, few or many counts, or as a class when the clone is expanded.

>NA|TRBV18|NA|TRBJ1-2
CASSGDTDNYGYTF
TGTGCCAGCTCAGGCGACACAGATAACTATGGCTACACCTTC
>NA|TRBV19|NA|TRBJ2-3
CASSTPGGHADTQYF
TGTGCCAGTAGTACCCCCGGGGGGCACGCAGATACGCAGTATTTT
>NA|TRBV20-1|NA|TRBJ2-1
CSALGMATEQFF
TGCAGTGCCCTCGGTATGGCAACTGAGCAGTTCTTC
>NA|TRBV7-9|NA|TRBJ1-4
CASRRTDEKLFF
TGTGCCAGCAGGCGGACGGATGAAAAACTGTTTTTT
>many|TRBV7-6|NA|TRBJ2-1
CASSLAGEQFF
TGCGCCAGCAGCTTGGCCGGTGAGCAGTTCTTC
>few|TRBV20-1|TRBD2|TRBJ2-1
CSAPGTSSYNEQFF
TGCAGTGCCCCCGGGACTAGTTCCTACAATGAGCAGTTCTTC
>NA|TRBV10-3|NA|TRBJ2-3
CAISEEALTADTQYF
TGTGCCATCAGTGAAGAGGCCCTTACCGCAGATACGCAGTATTTT
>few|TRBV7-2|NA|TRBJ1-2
CASSLDQGHYGYTF
TGTGCCAGCAGCTTGGATCAGGGCCACTATGGCTACACCTTC
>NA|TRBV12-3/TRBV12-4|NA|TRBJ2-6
CASSQHWGWDDSGANVLTF
TGTGCCAGCAGCCAACATTGGGGTTGGGATGACTCTGGGGCCAACGTCCTGACTTTC
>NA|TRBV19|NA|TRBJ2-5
CASRQLADTQETQYF
TGTGCCAGTCGCCAGCTAGCAGATACCCAAGAGACCCAGTACTTC
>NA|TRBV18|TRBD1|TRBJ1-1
CASSADRGTEAFF
TGTGCCAGCTCAGCCGACAGGGGCACTGAAGCTTTCTTT
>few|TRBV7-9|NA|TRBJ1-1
CASSLVGTDTEAFF
TGTGCCAGCAGCTTAGTGGGGACGGACACTGAAGCTTTCTTT
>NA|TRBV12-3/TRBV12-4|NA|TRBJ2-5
CASSLGYGAAQETQYF
TGTGCCAGCAGTTTAGGATACGGAGCAGCCCAAGAGACCCAGTACTTC
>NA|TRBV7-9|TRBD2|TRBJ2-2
CASSDGTSVSGELFF
TGTGCCAGCAGCGACGGGACTAGCGTCTCCGGGGAGCTGTTTTTT
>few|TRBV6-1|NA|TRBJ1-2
CASSEAAGSAYGYTF
TGTGCCAGCAGTGAAGCGGCAGGGTCGGCATATGGCTACACCTTC
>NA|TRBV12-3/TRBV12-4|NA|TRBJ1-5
CASSLGRDSNQPQHF
TGTGCCAGCAGTTTGGGCAGGGATAGCAATCAGCCCCAGCATTTT
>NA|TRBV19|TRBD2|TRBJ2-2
CASSTLLAGRTGELFF
TGTGCCAGTAGTACCCTGCTAGCGGGACGGACCGGGGAGCTGTTTTTT
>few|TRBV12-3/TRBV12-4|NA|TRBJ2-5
CASGFRSSYQETQYF
TGTGCCAGCGGGTTCCGCTCATCGTACCAAGAGACCCAGTACTTC
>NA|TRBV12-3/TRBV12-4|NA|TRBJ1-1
CASSLGHEGREAFF
TGTGCCAGCAGTTTAGGGCACGAAGGCAGAGAAGCTTTCTTT
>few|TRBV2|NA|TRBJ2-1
CASSTNEQFF
TGTGCCAGCAGTACGAATGAGCAGTTCTTC
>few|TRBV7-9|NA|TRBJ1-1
CASGRNTEAFF
TGTGCCAGCGGACGTAACACTGAAGCTTTCTTT
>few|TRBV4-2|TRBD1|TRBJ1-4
CASSPPGTGGEKLFF
TGTGCCAGCAGCCCTCCCGGGACAGGGGGTGAAAAACTGTTTTTT
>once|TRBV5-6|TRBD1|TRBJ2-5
CASSTGTGGSETQYF
TGTGCCAGCAGCACCGGGACAGGGGGCTCAGAGACCCAGTACTTC
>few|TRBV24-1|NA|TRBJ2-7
CATSHQGRQGEQYF
TGTGCCACCAGTCACCAGGGGCGGCAGGGGGAGCAGTACTTC
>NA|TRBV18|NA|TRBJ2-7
CASSEGEVSYEQYF
TGTGCCAGCTCAGAGGGGGAAGTCTCCTACGAGCAGTACTTC
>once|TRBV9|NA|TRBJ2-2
CASSVGLLASRGGELFF
TGTGCCAGCAGCGTAGGCCTCTTGGCTAGCCGGGGCGGGGAGCTGTTTTTT
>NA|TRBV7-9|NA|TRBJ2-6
CASSLLISGANVLTF
TGTGCCAGCAGCTTACTGATTTCTGGGGCCAACGTCCTGACTTTC